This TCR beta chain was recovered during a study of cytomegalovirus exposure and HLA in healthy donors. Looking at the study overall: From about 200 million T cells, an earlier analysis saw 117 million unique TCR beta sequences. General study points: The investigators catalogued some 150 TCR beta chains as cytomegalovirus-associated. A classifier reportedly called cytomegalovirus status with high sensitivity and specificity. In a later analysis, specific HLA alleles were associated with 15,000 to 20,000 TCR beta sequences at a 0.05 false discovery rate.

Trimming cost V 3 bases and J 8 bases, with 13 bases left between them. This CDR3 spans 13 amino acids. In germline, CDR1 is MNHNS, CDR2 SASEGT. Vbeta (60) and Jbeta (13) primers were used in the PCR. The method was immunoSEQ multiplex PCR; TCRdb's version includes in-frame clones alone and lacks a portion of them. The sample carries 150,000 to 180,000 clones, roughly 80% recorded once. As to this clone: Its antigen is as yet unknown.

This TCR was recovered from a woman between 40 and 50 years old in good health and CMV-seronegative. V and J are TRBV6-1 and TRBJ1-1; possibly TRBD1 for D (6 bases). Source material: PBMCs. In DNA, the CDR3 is TGTGCCAGCAGTGAGGGGGGGCTGGGGGAAGCTTTCTTT. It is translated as CASSEGGLGEAFF.